Listed below are T cell receptor beta chains from one sample, sequenced in a study of T cell repertoires in cytomegalovirus infection. For these receptors, no antigen is known. TCRdb itself ran the reads through MiXCR, one entry per CDR3 protein. The sample contains roughly 120,000 distinct CDR3 sequences, 32% of which appear only once. Sample: CD8+ T cells from cultured PBMCs, taken from culture after CMV antigen stimulation. The receptors shown here come from a human donor in good health (CMV status not recorded). Some clones in this sample may be carry-over from other donors' samples. Each CDR3 is given with its conserved first and last residue. Fields, in order: J gene, V gene, D gene, clone size, CDR3 protein, CDR3 DNA. The D gene is left open where the match is weak. Not every row has a clone size; where given, it reads once, few, many or a size class.

>TRBJ1-1|TRBV4-1|.|.
CASSQVKNTEAFF
TGCGCCAGCAGCCAAGTAAAGAACACTGAAGCTTTCTTT
>TRBJ2-1|TRBV20-1|.|.
CSAATDNEQFF
TGCAGTGCCGCAACGGACAATGAGCAGTTCTTC
>TRBJ2-7|TRBV6-5|.|few
CASSYSNGHEQYF
TGTGCCAGCAGTTACTCGAACGGGCACGAGCAGTACTTC
>TRBJ2-7|TRBV5-1|.|.
CASSLSGSEQYF
TGCGCCAGCAGCTTGTCGGGGAGCGAGCAGTACTTC
>TRBJ2-7|TRBV12-5|TRBD1|.
CASGLAGQGAYEQYF
TGTGCTAGTGGTTTGGCGGGACAGGGGGCCTACGAGCAGTACTTC
>TRBJ1-1|TRBV27|.|few
CASSITGMMNTEAFF
TGTGCCAGCAGTATAACAGGGATGATGAACACTGAAGCTTTCTTT
>TRBJ1-4|TRBV6-2/TRBV6-3|.|few
CASSYLRATNEKLFF
TGTGCCAGCAGTTACTTACGAGCAACTAATGAAAAACTGTTTTTT
>TRBJ1-2|TRBV11-2|.|.
CASSPSQFYGYTF
TGTGCCAGCAGCCCTTCGCAGTTTTATGGCTACACCTTC
>TRBJ1-2|TRBV5-1|.|.
CASSFTGTGTNYGYTF
TGCGCCAGCAGCTTTACCGGAACAGGGACTAACTATGGCTACACCTTC
>TRBJ2-5|TRBV4-1|.|.
CASSHPYRGRQETQYF
TGCGCCAGCAGCCACCCGTACCGGGGGCGTCAAGAGACCCAGTACTTC
>TRBJ2-1|TRBV9|TRBD2|.
CASSVGTLASSGQFF
TGTGCCAGCAGCGTAGGAACTTTGGCGTCTAGCGGGCAGTTCTTC
>TRBJ2-2|TRBV5-1|.|.
CASSYPTGTGELFF
TGCGCCAGCAGCTACCCAACAGGGACCGGGGAGCTGTTTTTT
>TRBJ2-5|TRBV6-2/TRBV6-3|.|.
CASRVGAVETQYF
TGTGCCAGCAGGGTTGGCGCAGTAGAGACCCAGTACTTC
>TRBJ1-6|TRBV27|.|many
CASGAAVGLASPLHF
TGTGCCAGCGGAGCGGCAGTAGGGTTGGCTTCACCCCTCCACTTT
>TRBJ2-7|TRBV6-1|.|few
CAAGVGSYEQYF
TGTGCTGCGGGCGTAGGCTCCTACGAGCAGTACTTC
>TRBJ1-2|TRBV7-2|TRBD1|few
CASSRTGGEGGYTF
TGTGCCAGCAGCCGGACAGGGGGAGAAGGTGGCTACACCTTC